This T cell receptor beta chain was recorded in a study of CD8+ T cells in alopecia areata. Study findings and constraints: Clarity of TCR sharing across patients fell short of that in mice, possibly HLA-related. Greater clonality was observed in lesional scalp samples, especially alopecia totalis/universalis, versus normal scalp.

This CDR3 contains 15 residues. Looked up from germline, CDR1 is GTSNPN and CDR2 is SVGIG (reference sequence). Unmatched junction bases numbered 9, after V lost 0 bases and J lost 6 bases. Sorted populations comprised CD4+ and CD8+ T cells obtained from PBMCs. As the sequencing template, cDNA was produced by extracting RNA and reverse transcribing it. The protocol was immunoSEQ multiplex PCR, while the TCRdb copy is restricted to in-frame clones and leaves out a portion. The data contain around 100,000 clones, approximately 52% of them singletons. Turning to this clone: Its antigen is not known.

This receptor was identified in a human donor in good health. The specimen sequenced was CD4+ T cells sorted from blood. V gene TRBV30 combines with J gene TRBJ1-2; 8 bases are a match to TRBD1. CDR3 residues: CAWSVPHRGRNGYTF. CDR3 nucleotide sequence: TGTGCCTGGAGTGTACCCCACAGGGGGAGAAATGGCTACACCTTC.